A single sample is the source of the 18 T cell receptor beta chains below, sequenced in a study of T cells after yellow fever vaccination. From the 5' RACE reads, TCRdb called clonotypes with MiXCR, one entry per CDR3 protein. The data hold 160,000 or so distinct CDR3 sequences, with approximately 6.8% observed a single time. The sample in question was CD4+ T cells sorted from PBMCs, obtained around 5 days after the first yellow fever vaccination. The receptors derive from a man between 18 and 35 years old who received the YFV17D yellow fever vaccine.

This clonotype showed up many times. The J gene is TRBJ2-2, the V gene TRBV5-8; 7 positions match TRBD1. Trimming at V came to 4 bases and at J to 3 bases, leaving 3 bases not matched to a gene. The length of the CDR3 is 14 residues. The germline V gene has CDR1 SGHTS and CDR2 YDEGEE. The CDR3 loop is CASSVDRDTGELFF. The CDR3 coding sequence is TGTGCCAGCAGCGTCGACAGGGACACCGGGGAGCTGTTTTTT.

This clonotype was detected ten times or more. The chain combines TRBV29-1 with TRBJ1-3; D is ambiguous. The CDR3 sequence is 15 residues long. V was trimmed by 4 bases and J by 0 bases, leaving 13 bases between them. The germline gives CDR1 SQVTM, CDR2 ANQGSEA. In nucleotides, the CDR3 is TGCAGCGTTGTTGGCAGGTCGAGCTCTGGAAACACCATATATTTT. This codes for CSVVGRSSSGNTIYF.

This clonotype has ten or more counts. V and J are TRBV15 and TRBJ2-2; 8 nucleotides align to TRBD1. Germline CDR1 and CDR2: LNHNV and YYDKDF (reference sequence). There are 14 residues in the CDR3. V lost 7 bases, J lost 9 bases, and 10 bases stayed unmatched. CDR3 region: CATKTLDRDRELFF. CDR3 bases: TGTGCCACCAAAACCCTGGACAGGGACCGGGAGCTGTTTTTT.

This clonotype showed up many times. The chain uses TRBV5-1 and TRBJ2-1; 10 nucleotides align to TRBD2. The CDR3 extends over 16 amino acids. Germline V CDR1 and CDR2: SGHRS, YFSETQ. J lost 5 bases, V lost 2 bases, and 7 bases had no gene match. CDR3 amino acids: CASSFAASGGNNEQFF. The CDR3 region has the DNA TGCGCCAGCAGCTTCGCGGCTAGCGGGGGTAACAATGAGCAGTTCTTC.

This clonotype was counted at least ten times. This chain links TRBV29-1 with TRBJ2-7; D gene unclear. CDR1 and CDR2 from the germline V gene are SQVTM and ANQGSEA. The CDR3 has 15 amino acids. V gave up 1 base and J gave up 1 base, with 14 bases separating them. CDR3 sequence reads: CSVEAWDDGSYEQYV. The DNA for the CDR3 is TGCAGCGTTGAAGCTTGGGATGACGGATCCTACGAGCAGTACGTC.

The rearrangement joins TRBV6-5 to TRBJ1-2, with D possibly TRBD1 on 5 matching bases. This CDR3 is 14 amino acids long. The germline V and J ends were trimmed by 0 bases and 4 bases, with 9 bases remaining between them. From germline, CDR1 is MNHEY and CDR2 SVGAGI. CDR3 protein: CASSYSSGTYGYTF. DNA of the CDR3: TGTGCCAGCAGTTACTCGAGCGGGACCTATGGCTACACCTTC.

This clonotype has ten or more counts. The CDR3 sequence: CASSFRDHSSITDTQYF. The CDR3 nucleotides read TGTGCCAGCAGCTTTCGGGACCACTCTTCTATCACAGATACGCAGTATTTT. The rearrangement links TRBV7-9 to TRBJ2-3; D tentatively reads TRBD1 or TRBD2 (5 bases each). V lost 3 bases and J 2 bases, leaving 18 bases between the germline ends. This CDR3 has 17 amino acids. Germline loops: CDR1 SEHNR, CDR2 FQNEAQ (reference sequence).

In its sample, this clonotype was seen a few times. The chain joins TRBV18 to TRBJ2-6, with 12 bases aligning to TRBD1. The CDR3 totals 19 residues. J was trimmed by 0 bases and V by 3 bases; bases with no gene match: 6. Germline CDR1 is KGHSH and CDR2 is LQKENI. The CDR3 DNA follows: TGTGCCAGCTCACCGGGACAGGGGGCTTCGTACTCTGGGGCCAACGTCCTGACTTTC. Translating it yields CASSPGQGASYSGANVLTF.

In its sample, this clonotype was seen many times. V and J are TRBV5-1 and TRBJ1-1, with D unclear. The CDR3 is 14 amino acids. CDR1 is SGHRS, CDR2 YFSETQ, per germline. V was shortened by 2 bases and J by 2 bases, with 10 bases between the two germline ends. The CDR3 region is CASSLWTENTEAFF. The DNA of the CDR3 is TGCGCCAGCAGCTTATGGACGGAAAACACTGAAGCTTTCTTT.

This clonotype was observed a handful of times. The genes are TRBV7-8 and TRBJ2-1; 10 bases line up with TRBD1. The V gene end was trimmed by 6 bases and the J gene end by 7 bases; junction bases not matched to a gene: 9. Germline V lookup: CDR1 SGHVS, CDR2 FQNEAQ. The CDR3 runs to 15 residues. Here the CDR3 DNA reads TGTGCCAGCAGGCTCGGGACAGGGGAAACTAATGAGCAGTTCTTC. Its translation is CASRLGTGETNEQFF.

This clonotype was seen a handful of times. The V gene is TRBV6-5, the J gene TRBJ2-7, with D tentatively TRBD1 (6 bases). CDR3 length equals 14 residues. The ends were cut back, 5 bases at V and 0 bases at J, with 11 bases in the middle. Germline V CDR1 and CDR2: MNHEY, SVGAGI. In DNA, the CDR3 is TGTGCCAGCAGTCGGGCAGGGGACTCCTACGAGCAGTACGTC. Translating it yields CASSRAGDSYEQYV.

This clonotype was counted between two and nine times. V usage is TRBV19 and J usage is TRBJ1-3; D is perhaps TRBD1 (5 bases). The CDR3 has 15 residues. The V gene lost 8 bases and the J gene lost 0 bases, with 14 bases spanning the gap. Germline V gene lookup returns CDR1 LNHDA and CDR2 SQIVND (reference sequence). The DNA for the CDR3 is TGTGCCAGTCAAGGGACGTTGACCTCTGGAAACACCATATATTTT. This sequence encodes CASQGTLTSGNTIYF.

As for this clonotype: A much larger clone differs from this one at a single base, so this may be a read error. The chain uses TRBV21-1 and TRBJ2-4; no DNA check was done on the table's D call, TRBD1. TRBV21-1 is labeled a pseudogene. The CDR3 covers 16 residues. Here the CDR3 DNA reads TGTGCCAGCAGCCCCCGTAGGGGTGCGAGTTGGGTCATTCAGTACTTC. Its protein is CASSPRRGASWVIQYF.

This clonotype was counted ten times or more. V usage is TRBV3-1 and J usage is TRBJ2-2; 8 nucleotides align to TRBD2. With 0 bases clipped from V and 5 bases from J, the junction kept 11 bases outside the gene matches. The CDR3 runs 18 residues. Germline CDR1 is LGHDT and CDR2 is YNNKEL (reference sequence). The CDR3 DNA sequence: TGTGCCAGCAGCCAAGATTTGCCGGGGGGGCCGAGTACCGGGGAGCTGTTTTTT. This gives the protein CASSQDLPGGPSTGELFF.

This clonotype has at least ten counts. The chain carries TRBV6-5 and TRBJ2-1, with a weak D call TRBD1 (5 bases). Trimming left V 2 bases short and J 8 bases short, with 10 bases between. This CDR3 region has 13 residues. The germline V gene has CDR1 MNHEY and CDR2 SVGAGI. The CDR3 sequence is CASSYRQGHEQFF. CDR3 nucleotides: TGTGCCAGCAGTTACCGGCAGGGTCATGAGCAGTTCTTC.

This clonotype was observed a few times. CDR3 region: CAWTRGQGSYNEQFF. In DNA form, the CDR3 reads TGTGCCTGGACTCGGGGACAGGGCTCCTACAATGAGCAGTTCTTC. V gene TRBV30 combines with J gene TRBJ2-1; 9 bases are a match to TRBD1. V lost 4 bases and J lost 0; bases outside the gene matches: 4. The CDR3 is made up of 15 amino acids. Germline lookup yields CDR1 GTSNPN and CDR2 SVGIG (reference sequence).

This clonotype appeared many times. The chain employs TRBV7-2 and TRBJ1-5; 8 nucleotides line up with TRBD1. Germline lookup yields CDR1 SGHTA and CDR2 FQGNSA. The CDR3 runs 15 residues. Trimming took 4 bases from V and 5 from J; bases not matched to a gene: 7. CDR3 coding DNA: TGTGCCAGCAGCTCGGCGACAGGGGTAGATCAGCCCCAGCATTTT. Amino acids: CASSSATGVDQPQHF.

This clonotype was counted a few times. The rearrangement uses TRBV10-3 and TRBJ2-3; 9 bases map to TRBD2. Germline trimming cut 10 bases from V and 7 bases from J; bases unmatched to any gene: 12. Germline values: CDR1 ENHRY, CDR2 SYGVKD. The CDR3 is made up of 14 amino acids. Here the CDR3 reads CATLASGAGNTQYF. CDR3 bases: TGTGCCACCCTGGCTAGCGGGGCCGGAAATACGCAGTATTTT.